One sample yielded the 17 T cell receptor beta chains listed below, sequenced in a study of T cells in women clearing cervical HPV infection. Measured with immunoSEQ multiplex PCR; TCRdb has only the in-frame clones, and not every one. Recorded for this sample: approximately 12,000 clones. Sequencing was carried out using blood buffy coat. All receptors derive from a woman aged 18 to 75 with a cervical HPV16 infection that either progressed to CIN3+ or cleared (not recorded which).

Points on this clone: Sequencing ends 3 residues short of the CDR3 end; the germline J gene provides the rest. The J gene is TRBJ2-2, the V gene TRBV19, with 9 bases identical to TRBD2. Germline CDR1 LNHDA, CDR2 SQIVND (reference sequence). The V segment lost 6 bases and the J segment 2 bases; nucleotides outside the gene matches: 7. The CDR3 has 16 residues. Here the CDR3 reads CASRGWRGGNTGELFF. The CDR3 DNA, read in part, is TGTGCCAGTAGAGGTTGGCGGGGGGGAAACACCGGGGAG.

CDR3 protein: CASNRGPAGGQETQYF. CDR3 bases read: TGCGCCAGCAACCGGGGGCCGGCGGGGGGCCAAGAGACG. V and J are TRBV5-1 and TRBJ2-3; 8 bases match TRBD2. The missing CDR3 end, 3 residues past where the read stops, is filled in from the germline J gene. Germline V gene lookup returns CDR1 SGHRS and CDR2 YFSETQ. CDR3 length equals 16 residues.

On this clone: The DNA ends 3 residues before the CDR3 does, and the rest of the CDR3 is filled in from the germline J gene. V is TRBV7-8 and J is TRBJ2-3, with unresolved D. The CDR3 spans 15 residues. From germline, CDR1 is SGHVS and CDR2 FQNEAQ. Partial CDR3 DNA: TGTGCCAGCAGCTTAGCCGCGGCAGCGTCAGAGTCG. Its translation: CASSLAAAASES. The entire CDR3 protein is CASSLAAAASESQYF.

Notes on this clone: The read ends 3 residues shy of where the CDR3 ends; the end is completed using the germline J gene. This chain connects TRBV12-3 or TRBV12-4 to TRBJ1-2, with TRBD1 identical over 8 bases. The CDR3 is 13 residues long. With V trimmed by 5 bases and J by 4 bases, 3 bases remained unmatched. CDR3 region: CASSLTGGYGYTF. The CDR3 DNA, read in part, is TGTGCCAGCAGTCTAACAGGGGGCTATGGC.

Partial CDR3 DNA: TGTGCCAGCAGTTTCTCCCCGACAGATACG. Its protein product is CASSFSPTDT. The entire CDR3 is CASSFSPTDTQYF. The V and J genes are TRBV12-3 or TRBV12-4 and TRBJ2-3; no reliable D call. The read finishes 3 residues shy of the CDR3 end, and the germline J gene is used to complete it. CDR3 length: 13 amino acids. V was pared by 3 bases and J by 3 bases, with 7 bases between.

CDR3 protein: CASSLGQIQETQYF. The part of the CDR3 DNA that was read is TGTGCCAGCAGCTTGGGACAGATACAAGAGACC. V is TRBV7-2 and J is TRBJ2-5; 7 bases are a match to TRBD1. The CDR3 end lies 3 residues beyond the end of the read and is filled in from the germline J gene. Germline V CDR1 and CDR2: SGHTA, FQGNSA. CDR3 size: 14 residues. Trimming took 3 bases from V and 2 from J; bases not matched to a gene: 3.

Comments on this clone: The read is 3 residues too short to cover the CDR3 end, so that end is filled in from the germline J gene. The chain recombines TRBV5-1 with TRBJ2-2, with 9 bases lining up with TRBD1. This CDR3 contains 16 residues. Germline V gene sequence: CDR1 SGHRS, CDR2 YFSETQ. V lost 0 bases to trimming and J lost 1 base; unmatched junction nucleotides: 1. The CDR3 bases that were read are TGCGCCAGCAGCTTGGCGACAGGGGGGAACACCGGGGAG. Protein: CASSLATGGNTGE. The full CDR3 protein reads CASSLATGGNTGELFF.

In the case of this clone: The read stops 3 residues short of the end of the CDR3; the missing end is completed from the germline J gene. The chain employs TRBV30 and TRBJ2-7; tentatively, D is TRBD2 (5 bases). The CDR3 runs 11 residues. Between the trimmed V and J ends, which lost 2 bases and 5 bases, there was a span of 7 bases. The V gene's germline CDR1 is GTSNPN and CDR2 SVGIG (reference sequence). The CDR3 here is CAWSYGDEQYF. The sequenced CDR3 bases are TGTGCCTGGAGTTACGGGGACGAG.

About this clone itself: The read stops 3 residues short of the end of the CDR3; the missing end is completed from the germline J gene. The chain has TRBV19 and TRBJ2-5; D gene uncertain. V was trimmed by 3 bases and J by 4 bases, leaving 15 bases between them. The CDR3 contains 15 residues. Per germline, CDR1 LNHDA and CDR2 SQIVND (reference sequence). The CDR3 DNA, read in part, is TGTGCCAGTAGTATGAGTCATACTACGAGAGAGACC. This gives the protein CASSMSHTTRET. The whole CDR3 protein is CASSMSHTTRETQYF.

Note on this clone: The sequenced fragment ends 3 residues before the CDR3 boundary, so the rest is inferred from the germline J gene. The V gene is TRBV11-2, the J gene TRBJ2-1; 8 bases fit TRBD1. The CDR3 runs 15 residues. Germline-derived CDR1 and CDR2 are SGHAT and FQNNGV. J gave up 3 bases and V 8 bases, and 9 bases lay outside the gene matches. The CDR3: CASLIRDRLYNEQFF. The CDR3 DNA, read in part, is TGTGCCAGCCTAATCCGGGACAGGCTCTACAATGAG. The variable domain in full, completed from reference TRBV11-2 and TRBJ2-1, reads EAGVAQSPRYKIIEKRQSVAFWCNPISGHATLYWYQQILGQGPKLLIQFQNNGVVDDSQLPKDRFSAERLKGVDSTLKIQPAKLEDSAVYLCASLIRDRLYNEQFFGPGTRLTVL.

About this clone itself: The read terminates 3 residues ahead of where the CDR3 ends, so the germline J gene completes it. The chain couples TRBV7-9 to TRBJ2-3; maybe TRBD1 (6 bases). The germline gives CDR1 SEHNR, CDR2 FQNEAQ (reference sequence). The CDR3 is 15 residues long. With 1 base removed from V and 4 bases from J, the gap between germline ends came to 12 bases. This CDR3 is CASSLEGGIADTQYF. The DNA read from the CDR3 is TGTGCCAGCAGCTTAGAAGGGGGTATTGCAGATACG. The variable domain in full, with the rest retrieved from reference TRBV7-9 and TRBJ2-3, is DTGVSQNPRHKITKRGQNVTFRCDPISEHNRLYWYRQTLGQGPEFLTYFQNEAQLEKSRLLSDRFSAERPKGSFSTLEIQRTEQGDSAMYLCASSLEGGIADTQYFGPGTRLTVL.

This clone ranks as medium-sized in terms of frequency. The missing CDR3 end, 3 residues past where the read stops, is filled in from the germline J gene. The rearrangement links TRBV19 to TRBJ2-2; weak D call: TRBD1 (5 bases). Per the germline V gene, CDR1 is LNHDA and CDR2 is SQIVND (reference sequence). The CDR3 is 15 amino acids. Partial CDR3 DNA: TGTGCCAGTAGCACCACAGGTACAACTAATGAAAAG. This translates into CASSTTGTTNEK. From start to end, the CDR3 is CASSTTGTTNEKLFF.

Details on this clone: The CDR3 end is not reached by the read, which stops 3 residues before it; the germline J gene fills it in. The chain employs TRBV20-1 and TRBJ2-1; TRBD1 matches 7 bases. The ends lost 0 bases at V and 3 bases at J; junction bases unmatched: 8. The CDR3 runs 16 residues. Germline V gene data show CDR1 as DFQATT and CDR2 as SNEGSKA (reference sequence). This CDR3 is CSARDEQGPHYNEQFF. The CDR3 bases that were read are TGCAGTGCTAGAGATGAACAGGGGCCCCACTACAATGAG.

Here the CDR3 reads CASSLLGGGSYEQYF. The sequenced part of the CDR3 DNA is TGTGCCAGCAGCTTACTGGGGGGAGGGTCCTACGAG. The chain joins TRBV7-9 to TRBJ2-7; TRBD2 matches 7 bases. The read stops 3 residues short of the end of the CDR3; the missing end is completed from the germline J gene. The CDR3 totals 15 residues. The V segment lost 2 bases and the J segment 1 base; nucleotides outside the gene matches: 5. The germline V gene has CDR1 SEHNR and CDR2 FQNEAQ (reference sequence).

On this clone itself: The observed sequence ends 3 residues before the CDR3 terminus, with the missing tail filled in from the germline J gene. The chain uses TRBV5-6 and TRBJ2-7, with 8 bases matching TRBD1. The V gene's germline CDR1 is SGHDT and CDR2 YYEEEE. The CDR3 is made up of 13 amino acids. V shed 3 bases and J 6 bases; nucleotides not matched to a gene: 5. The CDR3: CASSWGTGGEQYF. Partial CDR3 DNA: TGTGCCAGCAGCTGGGGGACAGGAGGCGAG.

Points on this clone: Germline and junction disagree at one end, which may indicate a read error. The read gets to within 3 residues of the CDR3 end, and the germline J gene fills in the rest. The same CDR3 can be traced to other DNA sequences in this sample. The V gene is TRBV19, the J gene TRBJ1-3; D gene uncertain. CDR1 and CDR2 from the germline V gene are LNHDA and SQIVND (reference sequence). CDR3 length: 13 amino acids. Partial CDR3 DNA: TGTGCCAGTAGCCCCTCGGGTGGAAACACG. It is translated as CASSPSGGNT. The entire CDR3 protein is CASSPSGGNTIYF.

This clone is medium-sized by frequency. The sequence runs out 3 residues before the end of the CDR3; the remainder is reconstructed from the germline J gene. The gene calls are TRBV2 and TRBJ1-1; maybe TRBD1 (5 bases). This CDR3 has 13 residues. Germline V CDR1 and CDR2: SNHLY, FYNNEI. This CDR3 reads CASSDGGTEEAFF. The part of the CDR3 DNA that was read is TGTGCCAGCAGTGATGGGGGGACGGAGGAA.